This is a list of T cell receptor beta chains from one sample in a study of shared clonotypes between healthy human individuals. The method was immunoSEQ multiplex PCR; TCRdb's version includes in-frame clones alone and lacks a portion of them. The table shows some 1,100,000 clones, with about 84% occurring only once. Specimen: memory CD4+ T cells from PBMCs. The receptor set was obtained from a man younger than 35 in good health. Some clones in this sample may be carry-over from other donors' samples. Both conserved end residues are part of each CDR3. The order of the fields is clone size, J gene, D gene, V gene, CDR3 protein, CDR3 DNA. D genes are given only for firm matches. Part of the rows lack a size; the others show once, few, many or a class for expanded clones.

NA,TRBJ1-4,NA,TRBV11-1,CASSLGPRGSGEKLFF,TGTGCCAGCAGCTTAGGGCCGAGAGGGAGCGGCGAAAAACTGTTTTTT
NA,TRBJ1-1,NA,TRBV7-2,CASSLGGRMNTEAFF,TGTGCCAGCAGCTTAGGTGGGAGGATGAACACTGAAGCTTTCTTT
once,TRBJ2-5,TRBD1,TRBV14,CASSYVTGGRRETQYF,TGTGCCAGCAGCTACGTAACAGGGGGGAGAAGGGAGACCCAGTACTTC
NA,TRBJ2-6,NA,TRBV28,CASSFVGNAGANVLTF,TGTGCCAGCAGTTTTGTAGGCAACGCTGGGGCCAACGTCCTGACTTTC
many,TRBJ1-2,TRBD1,TRBV27,CASGDREPRGYTF,TGTGCCAGCGGGGACAGGGAGCCCCGTGGCTACACCTTC
once,TRBJ2-7,TRBD1,TRBV5-8,CASSRDRGYEQYF,TGTGCCAGCAGCCGGGACAGGGGGTACGAGCAGTACTTC
NA,TRBJ2-1,TRBD2,TRBV7-9,CASSITSGRGNEQFF,TGTGCCAGCAGCATAACTAGCGGGAGGGGGAATGAGCAGTTCTTC
NA,TRBJ2-7,NA,TRBV28,CASRGEYRDEQYF,TGTGCCAGCAGGGGCGAGTACCGGGACGAGCAGTACTTC
few,TRBJ1-1,NA,TRBV28,CASSRQGPTEAFF,TGTGCCAGCAGCCGGCAGGGTCCTACTGAAGCTTTCTTT
NA,TRBJ2-1,TRBD2,TRBV5-8,CASSLVLAEISYNEQFF,TGTGCCAGCAGCTTGGTACTAGCGGAGATTTCCTACAATGAGCAGTTCTTC
NA,TRBJ1-4,NA,TRBV29-1,CSVVNRSTNEKLFF,TGCAGCGTTGTTAACAGGTCAACTAATGAAAAACTGTTTTTT
NA,TRBJ2-4,NA,TRBV30,CAWSRTRSKNIQYF,TGTGCCTGGAGTAGGACCAGGTCGAAAAACATTCAGTACTTC
NA,TRBJ2-3,NA,TRBV9,CASSRGEGGTDTQYF,TGTGCCAGCAGCCGAGGGGAGGGGGGCACAGATACGCAGTATTTT
NA,TRBJ1-5,NA,TRBV30,CAWSGGTTNQPQHF,TGTGCCTGGAGTGGCGGGACCACCAATCAGCCCCAGCATTTT
NA,TRBJ1-2,NA,TRBV5-6,CASSLEGRGSNYGYTF,TGTGCCAGCAGCTTAGAAGGACGGGGCTCTAACTATGGCTACACCTTC
NA,TRBJ1-2,NA,TRBV30,CAWIGGQSHNYGYTF,TGTGCCTGGATAGGAGGACAGAGCCATAACTATGGCTACACCTTC
NA,TRBJ2-1,NA,TRBV29-1,CSVGQGLSYNEQFF,TGCAGCGTTGGTCAGGGGCTCTCCTACAATGAGCAGTTCTTC
NA,TRBJ1-2,TRBD1,TRBV14,CASSLSGQGTYGYTF,TGTGCCAGCAGCCTATCAGGACAGGGGACCTATGGCTACACCTTC
NA,TRBJ1-4,TRBD1,TRBV30,CAGTVNEKLFF,TGTGCCGGGACAGTTAATGAAAAACTGTTTTTT
NA,TRBJ2-2,TRBD1,TRBV29-1,CSVEATDRTGELFF,TGCAGCGTTGAAGCCACGGACAGGACCGGGGAGCTGTTTTTT
NA,TRBJ2-3,NA,TRBV7-9,CASSLGRPSTDTQYF,TGTGCCAGCAGCTTAGGGCGGCCCAGCACAGATACGCAGTATTTT
NA,TRBJ2-6,TRBD1,TRBV9,CASTNRGSGANVLTF,TGTGCCAGCACCAACAGGGGCTCTGGGGCCAACGTCCTGACTTTC
NA,TRBJ2-7,NA,TRBV28,CASSSIPGQPYEQYF,TGTGCCAGCAGTTCTATACCGGGCCAACCCTACGAGCAGTACTTC
few,TRBJ1-2,NA,TRBV30,CAWSSKRGPPRYTF,TGTGCCTGGAGTTCTAAGCGGGGCCCCCCTCGCTACACCTTC
NA,TRBJ1-2,TRBD1,TRBV2,CASRRDRTQGGYTF,TGTGCCAGCAGGCGGGACAGGACCCAGGGCGGCTACACCTTC
many,TRBJ2-5,NA,TRBV13,CASSSVGTLQETQYF,TGTGCCAGCAGCTCCGTGGGGACACTACAAGAGACCCAGTACTTC
NA,TRBJ2-5,TRBD1,TRBV28,CASSRRQGGETQYF,TGTGCCAGCAGTCGTCGACAGGGGGGGGAGACCCAGTACTTC
NA,TRBJ2-7,TRBD2,TRBV5-8,CASSQTSGTYEQYF,TGTGCCAGCAGCCAAACAAGCGGGACCTACGAGCAGTACTTC
NA,TRBJ1-1,NA,TRBV23-1,CASTNPGMDTEAFF,TGCGCCAGCACCAACCCGGGAATGGACACTGAAGCTTTCTTT
NA,TRBJ2-7,TRBD1,TRBV5-6,CASSLTGTGPNEQYF,TGTGCCAGCAGCTTGACCGGGACAGGTCCCAACGAGCAGTACTTC
NA,TRBJ2-7,TRBD1,TRBV10-1,CASRIPGQGAKGYEQYF,TGCGCCAGCAGGATTCCGGGACAGGGGGCCAAGGGGTACGAGCAGTACTTC
NA,TRBJ2-3,TRBD2,TRBV5-1,CASFSGRATDTQYF,TGCGCCAGCTTTAGCGGGAGGGCCACAGATACGCAGTATTTT
NA,TRBJ2-5,NA,TRBV11-2,CASSPPGLETQYF,TGTGCCAGCAGCCCCCCAGGGTTGGAGACCCAGTACTTC
NA,TRBJ2-3,TRBD1,TRBV7-9,CASSFGTGRTDTQYF,TGTGCCAGCAGCTTCGGGACAGGGAGGACAGATACGCAGTATTTT
many,TRBJ2-1,TRBD1,TRBV7-6,CASSLGQGPTTEQFF,TGTGCCAGCAGCCTCGGACAGGGCCCCACTACTGAGCAGTTCTTC
once,TRBJ2-7,TRBD2,TRBV5-4,CASSLGTSFLGEQYF,TGTGCCAGCAGCTTGGGGACTAGCTTCTTAGGGGAGCAGTACTTC
NA,TRBJ2-5,NA,TRBV9,CASSVFGGEETQYF,TGTGCCAGCAGCGTATTCGGCGGAGAAGAGACCCAGTACTTC
NA,TRBJ2-3,NA,TRBV7-9,CASSIGMAGSTDTQYF,TGTGCCAGCAGCATTGGGATGGCGGGCAGCACAGATACGCAGTATTTT
NA,TRBJ2-2,NA,TRBV7-9,CASSLSVGGELFF,TGTGCCAGCAGCTTATCAGTGGGCGGGGAGCTGTTTTTT
NA,TRBJ1-2,NA,TRBV15,CATSRGPGEGYTF,TGTGCCACCAGCAGAGGCCCAGGGGAGGGCTACACCTTC
NA,TRBJ1-2,NA,TRBV7-9,CASSQSNYGYTF,TGTGCCAGCAGCCAATCTAACTATGGCTACACCTTC
NA,TRBJ2-1,TRBD2,TRBV2,CASSLRLAAYNEQFF,TGTGCCAGCAGCCTCAGACTAGCGGCCTACAATGAGCAGTTCTTC
NA,TRBJ2-1,NA,TRBV5-5,CASSSPRGGWDEQFF,TGTGCCAGCAGCTCCCCCAGAGGAGGGTGGGATGAGCAGTTCTTC
NA,TRBJ2-1,NA,TRBV30,CAWIGDNNEQFF,TGTGCCTGGATAGGGGACAACAATGAGCAGTTCTTC
few,TRBJ2-3,TRBD2,TRBV7-8,CASSFGGAGGLGTDTQYF,TGTGCCAGCAGCTTCGGAGGAGCGGGAGGGTTGGGGACAGATACGCAGTATTTT
NA,TRBJ1-2,NA,TRBV4-2,CASSPRDKPRGSFGYTF,TGTGCCAGCAGCCCCCGGGACAAGCCTCGGGGGAGCTTCGGCTACACCTTC